The 30 T cell receptor beta chains given below trace back to one sample, sequenced in a study of T cells in Graves' hyperthyroidism and ophthalmopathy. TCR beta CDR3 region amplification was performed from RNA transcripts. HTBI primers drove first-round RT-PCR of the TCR CDR3. A single record per CDR3 protein comes from TCRdb applying MiXCR to the multiplex PCR reads. Of fewer than 350,000 distinct CDR3 sequences listed, over 20% are singletons. Sample: blood. These receptor sequences come from a woman between 45 and 60 years old with Graves' hyperthyroidism.

This clonotype was seen a few times. The rearrangement uses TRBV5-5 and TRBJ2-7; the match to TRBD2 covers 7 bases. The CDR3 contains 17 residues. The germline CDR1 and CDR2 sequences are SGHKS and YYEKEE (reference sequence). J was trimmed by 3 bases and V by 4 bases; bases with no gene match: 16. CDR3 nucleotides: TGTGCCAGCAGCACCGTTGGGGGGGGTCAGGGAGGCTACGAGCAGTACTTC. Its protein is CASSTVGGGQGGYEQYF. The variable domain in full, completed from reference TRBV5-5 and TRBJ2-7, reads DAGVTQSPTHLIKTRGQQVTLRCSPISGHKSVSWYQQVLGQGPQFIFQYYEKEERGRGNFPDRFSARQFPNYSSELNVNALLLGDSALYLCASSTVGGGQGGYEQYFGPGTRLTVT.

This clonotype was seen ten or more times. This sequence joins TRBV28 and TRBJ1-1; maybe TRBD1 (5 bases). This CDR3 spans 14 amino acids. CDR1 and CDR2 from the germline V gene are MDHEN and SYDVKM. V dropped 7 bases and J dropped 0 bases, with 12 bases sitting between them. The chain's CDR3 is CASTTGGMNTEAFF. The CDR3 DNA reads TGTGCCAGCACAACGGGGGGAATGAACACTGAAGCTTTCTTT.

This clonotype was observed many times. V usage is TRBV7-9 and J usage is TRBJ1-2, with 7 bases matching TRBD1. J lost 3 bases, V lost 6 bases, and 10 bases had no gene match. The CDR3 is 15 amino acids. The V gene's germline CDR1 is SEHNR and CDR2 FQNEAQ (reference sequence). CDR3 sequence (DNA): TGTGCCAGCAGTCGACGACAGGGTGGAGACTATGGCTACACCTTC. As protein: CASSRRQGGDYGYTF.

V and J are TRBV19 and TRBJ2-7, with D possibly matching TRBD2 (7 bases). Per the germline V gene, CDR1 is LNHDA and CDR2 is SQIVND (reference sequence). Trimming removed 9 bases from V and 0 bases from J, with 15 bases in between. The CDR3 is 14 amino acids. CDR3 bases: TGTGCCAGCAAATCACGGGGGGCCTCCTACGAGCAGTACTTC. It codes for CASKSRGASYEQYF.

This rearrangement joins TRBV18 to TRBJ1-3; D is uncertain. Germline values: CDR1 KGHSH, CDR2 LQKENI. This CDR3 region has 16 residues. Deletions cut 2 bases from V and 0 bases from J, with 11 bases between. DNA for the CDR3: TGTGCCAGCTCACCATTAAGGGCCGTCTCTGGAAACACCATATATTTT. Translation: CASSPLRAVSGNTIYF. Full variable domain (remainder filled in from reference TRBV18 and TRBJ1-3): NAGVMQNPRHLVRRRGQEARLRCSPMKGHSHVYWYRQLPEEGLKFMVYLQKENIIDESGMPKERFSAEFPKEGPSILRIQQVVRGDSAAYFCASSPLRAVSGNTIYFGEGSWLTVV.

This sequence joins TRBV6-1 and TRBJ2-1, with TRBD2 matching over 14 bases. Germline CDR1 reads MNHNS; CDR2 reads SASEGT. V lost 6 bases to trimming and J lost 9 bases; unmatched junction nucleotides: 10. The CDR3 runs 16 residues. Written as DNA, the CDR3 is TGTGCCAGCAGGGATACGACTAGCGGGAGGGCCGTTGAGCAGTTCTTC. It is translated as CASRDTTSGRAVEQFF.

V and J are TRBV6-6 and TRBJ2-1, with 8 bases aligning to TRBD1. The CDR3 runs 16 residues. J was trimmed by 7 bases and V by 0 bases; bases with no gene match: 8. Germline values: CDR1 MNHNY, CDR2 SVGAGI (reference sequence). Here the CDR3 reads CASSYSGDRMGNEQFF. The CDR3 DNA sequence: TGTGCCAGCAGTTACTCGGGGGACAGGATGGGGAATGAGCAGTTCTTC.

This clonotype was seen ten or more times. As DNA, the CDR3 is TGTGCCACCAGCGATAGACTAGCGGGAGGGAATGAGCAGTTCTTC. Its translation is CATSDRLAGGNEQFF. The gene calls are TRBV15 and TRBJ2-1; 14 bases agree with TRBD2. The CDR3 runs to 15 residues. Germline trimming cut 5 bases from V and 7 bases from J; bases unmatched to any gene: 4. Germline CDR1 is LNHNV and CDR2 is YYDKDF (reference sequence).

At least ten counts were recorded for this clonotype. An end of the junction does not agree with germline; a read error may underlie this. The chain employs TRBV5-1 and TRBJ2-5; 7 bases are a match to TRBD2. Germline V gene sequence: CDR1 SGHRS, CDR2 YFSETQ. The CDR3 runs to 13 residues. The CDR3 DNA sequence: TGTGCCAGCAGCTTAGCCGGGGGGGAGACCCAGTACTTC. Amino acids: CASSLAGGETQYF.

The chain uses TRBV19 and TRBJ2-7; 7 bases are a match to TRBD2. Per the germline V gene, CDR1 is LNHDA and CDR2 is SQIVND (reference sequence). The CDR3 covers 15 residues. V dropped 6 bases and J dropped 3; count of bases not matched to a gene: 11. The CDR3 sequence: CASSIGLVGNYEQYF. Written as DNA, the CDR3 is TGTGCCAGTAGCATCGGACTAGTGGGGAACTACGAGCAGTACTTC.

This clonotype appeared many times. The V gene is TRBV5-1, the J gene TRBJ1-1, with 7 bases aligning to TRBD1. CDR1 is SGHRS and CDR2 is YFSETQ in the germline V gene. After removal of 7 bases from V and 8 bases from J, the junction contained 17 bases not matched to a gene. The CDR3 totals 15 residues. The CDR3 nucleotides read TGCGCCAGCGGCCGACTTGGGACAGCCCAAGGAGAAGCTTTCTTT. This translates into CASGRLGTAQGEAFF.

The J gene is TRBJ2-4, the V gene TRBV11-1, with TRBD2 matching 15 bases. Germline assignment: CDR1 SGHAT and CDR2 FQDESV (reference sequence). With V trimmed by 3 bases and J by 1 base, 7 bases remained unmatched. The CDR3 contains 19 residues. The CDR3: CASSFGLAGGVRAKNIQYF. As DNA, the CDR3 is TGTGCCAGCAGCTTTGGACTAGCGGGGGGGGTTAGGGCCAAAAACATTCAGTACTTC.

In this sample, this clonotype turned up many times. The rearrangement uses TRBV4-2 and TRBJ2-3, with 13 bases matching TRBD2. The CDR3 consists of 16 residues. In germline, CDR1 is LGHNA, CDR2 YNFKEQ. The J segment lost 6 bases and the V segment lost 1 base, leaving 4 bases of the junction unmatched. The CDR3, as DNA: TGTGCCAGCAGCCAAGGGACTAGCGGGAGATCGGATACGCAGTATTTT. Amino acids: CASSQGTSGRSDTQYF.

The V and J genes are TRBV20-1 and TRBJ2-1, with 10 nucleotides matching TRBD2. The germline V gene encodes CDR1 DFQATT and CDR2 SNEGSKA (reference sequence). CDR3 length equals 14 residues. Trimming removed 6 bases from V and 4 bases from J; junction bases left unmatched: 6. The CDR3 DNA reads TGCAGTGCCATCTCTAGCGGGGGATACAATGAGCAGTTCTTC. Its protein is CSAISSGGYNEQFF.

The gene calls are TRBV20-1 and TRBJ1-1; 9 positions match TRBD1. With V trimmed by 6 bases and J by 13 bases, 15 bases remained unmatched. The CDR3 runs to 13 residues. Per the germline V gene, CDR1 is DFQATT and CDR2 is SNEGSKA (reference sequence). Here the CDR3 DNA reads TGCAGTGCGGGGGACAGGGATCGCGGAAGCGTTTTCTTT. Its translation is CSAGDRDRGSVFF.

This clonotype was counted many times. The J gene is TRBJ2-1, the V gene TRBV7-9, with 15 nucleotides matching TRBD2. The CDR3 is made up of 17 amino acids. The germline V gene has CDR1 SEHNR and CDR2 FQNEAQ (reference sequence). V was clipped by 5 bases and J by 5 bases; unmatched bases: 7. CDR3 in amino acids: CASSAGTSGRRDNEQFF. CDR3 sequence (DNA): TGTGCCAGCAGCGCCGGGACTAGCGGGAGGAGGGACAATGAGCAGTTCTTC. The variable domain in full, with the rest retrieved from reference TRBV7-9 and TRBJ2-1, is DTGVSQNPRHKITKRGQNVTFRCDPISEHNRLYWYRQTLGQGPEFLTYFQNEAQLEKSRLLSDRFSAERPKGSFSTLEIQRTEQGDSAMYLCASSAGTSGRRDNEQFFGPGTRLTVL.

Many counts were recorded for this clonotype. V gene TRBV7-2 combines with J gene TRBJ1-6; tentative D call: TRBD1 (5 bases). The V gene's germline CDR1 is SGHTA and CDR2 FQGNSA. The V gene lost 5 bases and the J gene lost 10 bases, with 18 bases spanning the gap. The CDR3 length is 15 residues. The CDR3 bases are TGTGCCAGCAGCCCCGCCGGGGGGGTTGTCTCACCCCTCCACTTT. It translates to CASSPAGGVVSPLHF.

The V and J genes are TRBV20-1 and TRBJ2-7; a weak D match, TRBD1 (5 bases). The germline V and J ends were trimmed by 2 bases and 4 bases, with 15 bases remaining between them. This CDR3 has 14 amino acids. Per the germline V gene, CDR1 is DFQATT and CDR2 is SNEGSKA (reference sequence). This CDR3 is CSARRDNQGYEQYF. The CDR3, as DNA: TGCAGTGCTAGAAGAGACAACCAGGGTTACGAGCAGTACTTC.

V is TRBV11-2 and J is TRBJ1-6; TRBD1 matches 7 bases. V lost 3 bases, J lost 8 bases, and 7 bases stayed unmatched. Germline lookup yields CDR1 SGHAT and CDR2 FQNNGV. The CDR3 is 15 amino acids. CDR3 nucleotides: TGTGCCAGCAGCTTTATGGCAGGGGGAGATTCACCCCTCCACTTT. This codes for CASSFMAGGDSPLHF. Filled out from reference TRBV11-2 and TRBJ1-6, the complete variable domain reads EAGVAQSPRYKIIEKRQSVAFWCNPISGHATLYWYQQILGQGPKLLIQFQNNGVVDDSQLPKDRFSAERLKGVDSTLKIQPAKLEDSAVYLCASSFMAGGDSPLHFGNGTRLTVT.

This clonotype appeared many times. The V call is TRBV2, the J call TRBJ1-2; TRBD1 might be the D (6 bases). CDR1 and CDR2 (germline): SNHLY, FYNNEI. V lost 5 bases to trimming and J lost 8 bases, with 9 bases between them. CDR3 length equals 11 residues. DNA of the CDR3: TGTGCCAGCAGTTTCGGGGGCGGCTACACCTTC. Translated: CASSFGGGYTF.

About this clonotype: One junction end does not reproduce the germline sequence, and a read error may be involved. The chain uses TRBV12-3 or TRBV12-4 and TRBJ1-1, with 11 bases aligning to TRBD1. This CDR3 is built from 13 residues. The CDR3: CASSSSGTGGRVF. CDR3 nucleotides: TGTGCCAGCAGTTCGTCCGGGACAGGGGGAAGGGTCTTT.

The table lists this clonotype with many counts. This sequence joins TRBV12-3 or TRBV12-4 and TRBJ1-2; D is ambiguous. Trimming removed 3 bases from V and 7 bases from J, with 15 bases in between. This CDR3 is built from 14 residues. As DNA, the CDR3 is TGTGCCAGCAGTTTCATAACCGACTCATCTGGCTACACCTTC. This translates into CASSFITDSSGYTF.

This clonotype has only a few counts. V is TRBV7-2 and J is TRBJ1-6, with D perhaps matching TRBD1 (5 bases). V lost 5 bases and J lost 14, with 22 bases in between. This CDR3 is 15 amino acids long. Germline V CDR1 and CDR2: SGHTA, FQGNSA. Here the CDR3 DNA reads TGTGCCAGCAGCCCTCAGGGAGATATTCGGATTGCCCTCCACTTT. It specifies CASSPQGDIRIALHF.

This clonotype came up many times. A read error may produce the germline difference seen at one junction end. The gene calls are TRBV11-2 and TRBJ1-1; no firm D call. Germline-derived CDR1 and CDR2 are SGHAT and FQNNGV. This CDR3 has 13 residues. The CDR3 nucleotides read TGTGCCAGCAGTTTAGGGATGAACACTGAAGCTTTCTTT. It translates to CASSLGMNTEAFF.

This clonotype was counted at least ten times. This chain joins TRBV28 and TRBJ2-6, with D maybe TRBD1 (5 bases). Germline CDR1 and CDR2: MDHEN and SYDVKM. The CDR3 has 15 amino acids. The V gene lost 3 bases and the J gene lost 3 bases, with 9 bases spanning the gap. In DNA form, the CDR3 reads TGTGCCAGCAGTTTTAGGGGCTTTGGGGCCAACGTCCTGACTTTC. It is translated as CASSFRGFGANVLTF.

The table lists this clonotype with many counts. J is TRBJ1-4 and V is TRBV2; TRBD1 matches 8 bases. J was trimmed by 8 bases and V by 6 bases; bases with no gene match: 11. The CDR3 is 15 residues long. Germline CDR1 reads SNHLY; CDR2 reads FYNNEI. The CDR3, as DNA: TGTGCCAGCAGCCTAGACAGGGGCTCTAGCGAAAAACTGTTTTTT. Its translation is CASSLDRGSSEKLFF. The variable domain in full, completed from reference TRBV2 and TRBJ1-4, reads EPEVTQTPSHQVTQMGQEVILRCVPISNHLYFYWYRQILGQKVEFLVSFYNNEISEKSEIFDDQFSVERPDGSNFTLKIRSTKLEDSAMYFCASSLDRGSSEKLFFGSGTQLSVL.

The sample holds many counts of this clonotype. This rearrangement joins TRBV7-8 to TRBJ2-5; no clear D gene. CDR1 and CDR2 (germline): SGHVS, FQNEAQ. The CDR3 is 16 residues long. V was trimmed by 2 bases and J by 2 bases, leaving 15 bases between them. The CDR3 sequence is CASSLSTTGTQETQYF. The CDR3 DNA follows: TGTGCCAGCAGCTTATCCACGACTGGAACACAAGAGACCCAGTACTTC.

This clonotype appeared many times. The chain couples TRBV6-1 to TRBJ2-1; D ambiguous. This CDR3 is 14 amino acids long. The V end was cut by 3 bases, the J end by 6 bases, with 12 bases between. Germline V gives CDR1 MNHNS, CDR2 SASEGT. Written as DNA, the CDR3 is TGTGCCAGCAGTGAGGTTTCATGGGTCAATGAGCAGTTCTTC. Amino acids: CASSEVSWVNEQFF.

This clonotype was counted many times. The V gene is TRBV3-1, the J gene TRBJ2-5; 7 bases are a match to TRBD2. Germline CDR1 reads LGHDT; CDR2 reads YNNKEL (reference sequence). V shed 2 bases, J shed 2 bases, and the junction held 8 bases outside the gene matches. The CDR3 has 16 residues. The CDR3 nucleotides read TGTGCCAGCAGCCAAAGGTCGACGGGACTACAAGAGACCCAGTACTTC. Encoded protein: CASSQRSTGLQETQYF.

This sequence joins TRBV9 and TRBJ2-7, with 7 bases matching TRBD2. J was trimmed by 6 bases and V by 3 bases; bases with no gene match: 6. The CDR3 is made up of 13 amino acids. CDR1 is SGDLS and CDR2 is YYNGEE in the germline V gene. This CDR3 reads CASSDERGTEQYF. Here the CDR3 DNA reads TGTGCCAGCAGCGACGAGCGGGGAACCGAGCAGTACTTC. Full variable domain (missing parts from reference TRBV9 and TRBJ2-7): DSGVTQTPKHLITATGQRVTLRCSPRSGDLSVYWYQQSLDQGLQFLIQYYNGEERAKGNILERFSAQQFPDLHSELNLSSLELGDSALYFCASSDERGTEQYFGPGTRLTVT.